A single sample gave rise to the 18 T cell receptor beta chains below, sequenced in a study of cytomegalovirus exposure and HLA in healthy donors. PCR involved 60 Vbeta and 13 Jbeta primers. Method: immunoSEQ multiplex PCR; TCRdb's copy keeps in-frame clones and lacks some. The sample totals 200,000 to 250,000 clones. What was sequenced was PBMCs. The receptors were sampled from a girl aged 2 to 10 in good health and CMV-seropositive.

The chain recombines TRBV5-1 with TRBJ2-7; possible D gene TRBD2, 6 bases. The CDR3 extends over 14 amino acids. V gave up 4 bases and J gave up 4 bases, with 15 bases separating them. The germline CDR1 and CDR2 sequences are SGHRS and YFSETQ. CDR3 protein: CASSPGTFTYEQYF. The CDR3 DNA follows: TGCGCCAGCAGCCCGGGGACTTTCACTTACGAGCAGTACTTC.

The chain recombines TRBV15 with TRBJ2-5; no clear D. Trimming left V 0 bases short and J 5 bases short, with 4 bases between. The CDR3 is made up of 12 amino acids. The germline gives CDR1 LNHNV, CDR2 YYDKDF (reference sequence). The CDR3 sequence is CATSREGETQYF. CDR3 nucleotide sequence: TGTGCCACCAGCAGAGAGGGCGAGACCCAGTACTTC.

CDR3 DNA sequence: TGTGCCAGCAGGCCCATACTAGCGGCAACAGAGGCGTACTTC. The encoded protein is CASRPILAATEAYF. The rearrangement uses TRBV28 and TRBJ2-7; 8 positions agree with TRBD2. The V gene's germline CDR1 is MDHEN and CDR2 SYDVKM. The trim removed 6 bases at V and 12 bases at J, leaving 16 bases unmatched. CDR3 length: 14 residues.

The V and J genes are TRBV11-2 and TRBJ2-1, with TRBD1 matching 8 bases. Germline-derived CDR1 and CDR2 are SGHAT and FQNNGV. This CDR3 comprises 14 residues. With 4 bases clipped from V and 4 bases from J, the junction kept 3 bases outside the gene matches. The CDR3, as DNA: TGTGCCAGCAGCTCGGGACAGGTTTACAATGAGCAGTTCTTC. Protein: CASSSGQVYNEQFF.

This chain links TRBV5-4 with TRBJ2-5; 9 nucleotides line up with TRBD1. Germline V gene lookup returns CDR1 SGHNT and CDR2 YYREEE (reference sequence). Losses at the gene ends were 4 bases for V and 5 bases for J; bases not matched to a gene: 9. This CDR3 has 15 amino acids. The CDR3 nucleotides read TGTGCCAGCAGCCAGGTAGACAGGGGGGTCGAGACCCAGTACTTC. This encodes CASSQVDRGVETQYF.

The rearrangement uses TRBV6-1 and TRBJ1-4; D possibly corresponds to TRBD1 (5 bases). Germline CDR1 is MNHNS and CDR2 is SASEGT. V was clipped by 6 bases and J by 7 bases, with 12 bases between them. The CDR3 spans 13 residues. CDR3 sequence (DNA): TGTGCCAGCAGGGGGGGTCCAAGTGAAAAACTGTTTTTT. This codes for CASRGGPSEKLFF.

The chain's CDR3 is CASSEALLGQNTEAFF. CDR3 coding DNA: TGTGCCAGCAGTGAAGCGCTCTTGGGGCAAAACACTGAAGCTTTCTTT. This rearrangement joins TRBV6-1 to TRBJ1-1; D is possibly TRBD1 (5 bases). Trimming removed 0 bases at V and 2 bases at J, with 13 bases between. CDR3 size: 16 residues. In germline, CDR1 is MNHNS, CDR2 SASEGT.

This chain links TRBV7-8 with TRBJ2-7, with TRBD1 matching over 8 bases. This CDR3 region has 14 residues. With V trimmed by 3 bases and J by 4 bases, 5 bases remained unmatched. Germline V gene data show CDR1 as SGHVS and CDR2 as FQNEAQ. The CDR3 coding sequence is TGTGCCAGCAGCTTCCCAGGGGGCACGTACGAGCAGTACTTC. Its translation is CASSFPGGTYEQYF.

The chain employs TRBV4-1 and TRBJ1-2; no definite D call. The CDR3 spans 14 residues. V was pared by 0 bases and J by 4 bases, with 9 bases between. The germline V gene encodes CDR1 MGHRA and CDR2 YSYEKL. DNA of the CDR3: TGCGCCAGCAGCCAAGAACCAGGACTCTATGGCTACACCTTC. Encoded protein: CASSQEPGLYGYTF.

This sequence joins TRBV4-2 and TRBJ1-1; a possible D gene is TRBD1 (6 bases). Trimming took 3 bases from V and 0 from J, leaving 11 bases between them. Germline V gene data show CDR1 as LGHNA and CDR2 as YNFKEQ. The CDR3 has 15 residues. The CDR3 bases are TGTGCCAGCAGCCATGACAGGAACATGAACACTGAAGCTTTCTTT. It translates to CASSHDRNMNTEAFF.

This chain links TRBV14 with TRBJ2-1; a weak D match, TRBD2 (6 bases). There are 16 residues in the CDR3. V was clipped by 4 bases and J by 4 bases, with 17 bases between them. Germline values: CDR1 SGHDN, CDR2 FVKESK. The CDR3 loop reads CASSRPGTPKYNEQFF. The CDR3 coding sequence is TGTGCCAGCAGCCGCCCCGGGACTCCCAAATACAATGAGCAGTTCTTC.

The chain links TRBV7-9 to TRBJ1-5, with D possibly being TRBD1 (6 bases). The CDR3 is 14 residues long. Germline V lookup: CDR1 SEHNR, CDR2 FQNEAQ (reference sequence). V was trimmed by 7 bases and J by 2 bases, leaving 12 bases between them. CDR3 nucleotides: TGTGCCAGCACCACAGGGCTTGGCAATCAGCCCCAGCATTTT. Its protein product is CASTTGLGNQPQHF.

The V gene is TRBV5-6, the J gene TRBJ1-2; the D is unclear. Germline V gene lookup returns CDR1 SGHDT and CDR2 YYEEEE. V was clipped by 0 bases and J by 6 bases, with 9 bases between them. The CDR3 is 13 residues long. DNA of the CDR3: TGTGCCAGCAGCTTGGCGGGAACCCATGGCTACACCTTC. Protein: CASSLAGTHGYTF.

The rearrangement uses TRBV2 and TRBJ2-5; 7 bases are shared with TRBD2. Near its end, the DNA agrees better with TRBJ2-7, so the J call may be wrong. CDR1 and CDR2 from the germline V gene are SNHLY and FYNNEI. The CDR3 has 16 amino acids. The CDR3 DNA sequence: TGTGCCAGCAGTGAGCCAGCGGGATTGAGGCCGGGCGAGCAGTACTTC. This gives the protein CASSEPAGLRPGEQYF.

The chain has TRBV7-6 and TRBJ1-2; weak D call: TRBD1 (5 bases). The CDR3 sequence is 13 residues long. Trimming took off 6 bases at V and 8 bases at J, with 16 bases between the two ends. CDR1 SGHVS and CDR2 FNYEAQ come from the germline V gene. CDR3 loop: CASSPSGGLGYTF. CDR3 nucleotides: TGTGCCAGCAGTCCCAGCGGGGGTCTAGGCTACACCTTC.

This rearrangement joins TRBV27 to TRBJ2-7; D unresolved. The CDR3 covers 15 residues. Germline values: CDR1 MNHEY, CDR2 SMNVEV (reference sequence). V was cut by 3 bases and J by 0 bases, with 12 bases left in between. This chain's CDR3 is CASSFGGLNSYEQYF. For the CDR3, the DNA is TGTGCCAGCAGTTTTGGCGGTCTGAACTCCTACGAGCAGTACTTC.

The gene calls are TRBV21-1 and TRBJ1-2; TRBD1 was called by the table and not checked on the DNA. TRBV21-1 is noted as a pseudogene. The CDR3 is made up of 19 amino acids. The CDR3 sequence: CASSKLAQPPRGAGYGYTF. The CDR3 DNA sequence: TGTGCCAGCAGCAAATTAGCCCAGCCTCCCAGGGGCGCAGGGTATGGCTACACCTTC.

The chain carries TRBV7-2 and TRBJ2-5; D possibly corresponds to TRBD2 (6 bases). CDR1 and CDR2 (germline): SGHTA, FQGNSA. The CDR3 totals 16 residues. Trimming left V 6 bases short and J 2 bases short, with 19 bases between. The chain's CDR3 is CASSADFWRGQETQYF. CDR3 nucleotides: TGTGCCAGCAGTGCCGATTTCTGGCGGGGACAAGAGACCCAGTACTTC.